This T cell receptor (beta chain) was documented in a study of blood T cells in healthy people across ages. Study-wide results and caveats: Conclusively comparing naive with antigen-experienced cells was impossible with unsorted PBMCs.

Germline CDR1 reads MGHDK; CDR2 reads SYGVNS. Trimming cost V 5 bases and J 2 bases, with 7 bases left between them. This CDR3 spans 13 amino acids. The sample holds a few counts of this clonotype. Its antigen remains unidentified. Next came a second PCR, run for about 6 to 11 cycles, which used a sample-barcoded 5' primer along with a J-beta primer mix. Each CDR3 protein is one row after TCRdb ran MiXCR on the 5' RACE reads. The repertoire holds 780,000 or so distinct CDR3 sequences, with about 61% as singletons. Sequenced material: blood. The clonotype comes from a man aged 35-49 years in good health. This chain joins TRBV25-1 and TRBJ1-5; D unresolved. CDR3: CASSPIGNQPQHF. DNA of the CDR3: TGTGCCAGCAGTCCCATTGGCAATCAGCCCCAGCATTTT.